A single sample is the source of the 6 T cell receptor beta chains below, sequenced in a study of patients and donors after allogeneic stem cell transplantation. TCRdb processed the RT-PCR reads anew with MiXCR; each CDR3 protein has one entry. The data show about 150,000 distinct CDR3 sequences, approximately 37% seen once. Specimen: blood, either unsorted or a sorted T cell fraction (not recorded which). The receptors come from a human donor who was either an allogeneic HSCT recipient or a stem cell or donor lymphocyte infusion donor (not recorded which). It is not recorded whose cells these are; they may come from a transplant donor.

The rearrangement uses TRBV11-2 and TRBJ2-5; maybe TRBD1 (5 bases). The germline V gene has CDR1 SGHAT and CDR2 FQNNGV. This CDR3 region has 15 residues. V lost 5 bases to trimming and J lost 5 bases, with 18 bases between them. The CDR3 DNA sequence: TGTGCCAGCAGCCCCCTGGGGCTGGGCGTGGAGACCCAGTACTTC. Residues: CASSPLGLGVETQYF.

V is TRBV6-5 and J is TRBJ1-4; D uncertain. V was clipped by 0 bases and J by 1 base, with 6 bases between them. CDR3 length equals 15 residues. Germline-derived CDR1 and CDR2 are MNHEY and SVGAGI. This CDR3 reads CASSYSIGTNEKLFF. CDR3 in DNA: TGTGCCAGCAGTTACTCGATTGGAACTAATGAAAAACTGTTTTTT.

The rearrangement links TRBV20-1 to TRBJ1-3; D unclear. Trimming took off 0 bases at V and 4 bases at J, with 10 bases between the two ends. This CDR3 has 14 residues. The germline V gene has CDR1 DFQATT and CDR2 SNEGSKA (reference sequence). In DNA form, the CDR3 reads TGCAGTGCTAGAGATCCAAAAGGGGGAAACACCATATATTTT. Its protein product is CSARDPKGGNTIYF.

As to this clonotype: Sequence at one end of the junction differs from germline and may be a read error. The J gene is TRBJ1-1, the V gene TRBV9; no definite D call. Germline CDR1 reads SGDLS; CDR2 reads YYNGEE. CDR3 size: 15 residues. CDR3 bases: TGTGCCAGCAGCGCCGCCGGCAGGCCTTGGTCTGATGCTTTCTTT. Its translation is CASSAAGRPWSDAFF.

At least ten counts were recorded for this clonotype. CDR3 DNA: TGTGCCAGCAGTTCAGATACGCAGTATTTT. This gives the protein CASSSDTQYF. The V gene is TRBV12-3 or TRBV12-4, the J gene TRBJ2-3, with D uncertain. V lost 4 bases to trimming and J lost 4 bases, with 0 bases between them. This CDR3 has 10 amino acids.

The V call is TRBV20-1, the J call TRBJ2-1; D possibly corresponds to TRBD2 (7 bases). Trimming removed 0 bases from V and 2 bases from J, with 17 bases in between. The CDR3 is 17 amino acids. Germline V CDR1 and CDR2: DFQATT, SNEGSKA (reference sequence). The CDR3 spells CSARDFGGGPTYNEQFF. The CDR3 DNA follows: TGCAGTGCTAGAGACTTCGGCGGGGGCCCTACCTACAATGAGCAGTTCTTC.